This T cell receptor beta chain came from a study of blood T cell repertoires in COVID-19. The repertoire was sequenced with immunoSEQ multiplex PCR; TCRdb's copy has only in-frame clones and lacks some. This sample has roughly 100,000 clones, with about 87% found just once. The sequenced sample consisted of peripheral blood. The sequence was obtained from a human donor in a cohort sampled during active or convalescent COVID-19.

This CDR3 reads CASSGTPGAGGLLEQFF. Here the CDR3 DNA reads TGCGCCAGCAGCGGGACCCCGGGGGCGGGGGGGCTTCTTGAGCAGTTCTTC. This sequence joins TRBV5-1 and TRBJ2-1; 9 bases agree with TRBD2. Trimming removed 4 bases from V and 9 bases from J; junction bases left unmatched: 17. Germline V gene data show CDR1 as SGHRS and CDR2 as YFSETQ. The CDR3 consists of 17 residues.